The 13 T cell receptor beta chains presented below share a single source sample, sequenced in a study of blood T cell repertoires in COVID-19. Libraries were prepared by immunoSEQ multiplex PCR; TCRdb keeps only in-frame clonotypes and omits some of them. This table holds 250,000 to 350,000 clones, 65% to 85% found once. Sequencing was done on a sample of peripheral blood. All receptors derive from a human donor with COVID-19, enrolled during active disease. The donor label of this sample is uncertain.

J is TRBJ2-6 and V is TRBV4-3; 8 bases are a match to TRBD1. Germline V gene lookup returns CDR1 LGHNA and CDR2 YSLEER. Trimming took 1 base from V and 0 from J; bases not matched to a gene: 8. This CDR3 has 19 amino acids. CDR3 nucleotides: TGCGCCAGCAGCCAAGCGGTCGACAGGGGTTACTCTGGGGCCAACGTCCTGACTTTC. This translates into CASSQAVDRGYSGANVLTF.

The chain uses TRBV4-1 and TRBJ2-3; TRBD2 aligns across 9 bases. The germline gives CDR1 MGHRA, CDR2 YSYEKL. CDR3 length: 15 amino acids. V lost 1 base, J lost 5 bases, and 4 bases stayed unmatched. Here the CDR3 DNA reads TGCGCCAGCAGCCAAGGAGCGGGAGGTTTAGATACGCAGTATTTT. This encodes CASSQGAGGLDTQYF.

This clone turned up a few times. The genes are TRBV20-1 and TRBJ2-1; D uncertain. The V end lost 6 bases, the J end lost 12 bases, and 15 bases lay between the germline ends. Looked up from germline, CDR1 is DFQATT and CDR2 is SNEGSKA (reference sequence). This CDR3 is built from 11 residues. The DNA for the CDR3 is TGCAGTGCCAGGCCCTATGAAGGGCAGTTCTTC. Protein: CSARPYEGQFF.

V gene TRBV6-5 combines with J gene TRBJ1-4; 10 bases map to TRBD1. The CDR3 runs 15 residues. The trim removed 4 bases at V and 7 bases at J, leaving 6 bases unmatched. Germline values: CDR1 MNHEY, CDR2 SVGAGI. CDR3 bases: TGTGCCAGCAGTTCCGAGACAGGGGGCGGTGAAAAACTGTTTTTT. Amino acid sequence: CASSSETGGGEKLFF.

This rearrangement joins TRBV19 to TRBJ2-2, with a tentative D call TRBD2 (7 bases). CDR3 length equals 15 residues. Trimming stripped 7 bases from V and 4 bases from J, with 16 bases between. Germline CDR1 and CDR2: LNHDA and SQIVND (reference sequence). This CDR3 reads CASTPGQRGTGELFF. CDR3 bases: TGTGCCAGTACTCCAGGACAGCGGGGCACCGGGGAGCTGTTTTTT.

This CDR3 is CASSGWGGSYEQYF. The CDR3 region has the DNA TGTGCCAGCAGTGGGTGGGGAGGGTCCTACGAGCAGTACTTC. The chain uses TRBV2 and TRBJ2-7; 7 nucleotides agree with TRBD2. The CDR3 totals 14 residues. Trimming cost V 4 bases and J 1 base; bases outside gene matches: 4. CDR1 SNHLY and CDR2 FYNNEI come from the germline V gene.

This chain joins TRBV2 and TRBJ2-7, with 7 nucleotides matching TRBD2. Unmatched junction bases numbered 10, after V lost 6 bases and J lost 5 bases. The CDR3 has 14 residues. The germline CDR1 and CDR2 sequences are SNHLY and FYNNEI. The CDR3 is CASRGGALRNEQYF. The CDR3 DNA follows: TGTGCCAGCAGGGGAGGGGCCCTTCGGAACGAGCAGTACTTC.

This clone has only one observation. The chain has TRBV27 and TRBJ1-1, with D possibly TRBD1 on 5 matching bases. CDR1 and CDR2 (germline): MNHEY, SMNVEV (reference sequence). The CDR3 length is 15 residues. The V gene lost 6 bases and the J gene lost 1 base, with 15 bases spanning the gap. The CDR3 here is CASSFFGGGNTEAFF. CDR3 nucleotide sequence: TGTGCCAGCAGCTTTTTCGGGGGGGGGAACACTGAAGCTTTCTTT.

The genes are TRBV24-1 and TRBJ2-3, with a possible D match to TRBD1 (6 bases). CDR1 is KGHDR, CDR2 SFDVKD, per germline. The V end lost 6 bases, the J end lost 3 bases, and 12 bases lay between the germline ends. This CDR3 contains 14 residues. The DNA for the CDR3 is TGTGCCACCAGTCGGGCAGGGGTTACAGATACGCAGTATTTT. The encoded protein is CATSRAGVTDTQYF.

J is TRBJ1-5 and V is TRBV30; 8 bases match TRBD1. The CDR3 covers 13 residues. V was pared by 6 bases and J by 5 bases, with 6 bases of the junction left unmatched. The V gene's germline CDR1 is GTSNPN and CDR2 SVGIG (reference sequence). The CDR3 region is CACSDRADQPQHF. The CDR3 bases are TGTGCCTGTTCGGACAGGGCGGATCAGCCCCAGCATTTT. Filled out from reference TRBV30 and TRBJ1-5, the complete variable domain reads SQTIHQWPATLVQPVGSPLSLECTVEGTSNPNLYWYRQAAGRGLQLLFYSVGIGQISSEVPQNLSASRPQDRQFILSSKKLLLSDSGFYLCACSDRADQPQHFGDGTRLSIL.

This rearrangement joins TRBV28 to TRBJ2-3; TRBD1 agrees at 11 bases. Germline V CDR1 and CDR2: MDHEN, SYDVKM. V shed 8 bases, J shed 1 base, and the junction held 8 bases outside the gene matches. The CDR3 extends over 16 amino acids. The CDR3 loop is CASVAAGQGGTDTQYF. CDR3 in DNA: TGTGCCAGCGTTGCCGCGGGACAGGGGGGCACAGATACGCAGTATTTT. The full variable domain, its missing parts supplied by reference TRBV28 and TRBJ2-3, is DVKVTQSSRYLVKRTGEKVFLECVQDMDHENMFWYRQDPGLGLRLIYFSYDVKMKEKGDIPEGYSVSREKKERFSLILESASTNQTSMYLCASVAAGQGGTDTQYFGPGTRLTVL.

The J gene is TRBJ1-2, the V gene TRBV6-5; no firm D call. From germline, CDR1 is MNHEY and CDR2 SVGAGI. The length of the CDR3 is 13 residues. Trimming pared 5 bases from V and 2 bases from J, leaving 9 bases between. The CDR3 here is CASSRTENYGYTF. The CDR3 DNA is TGTGCCAGCAGTCGAACAGAGAACTATGGCTACACCTTC.

J is TRBJ1-1 and V is TRBV6-5, with D perhaps matching TRBD1 (6 bases). Per the germline V gene, CDR1 is MNHEY and CDR2 is SVGAGI. The CDR3 has 13 residues. V shed 6 bases and J shed 4 bases, with 12 bases lying between them. The CDR3 DNA reads TGTGCCAGCAGCGACACAGGGATCACTGAAGCTTTCTTT. Translating it yields CASSDTGITEAFF.